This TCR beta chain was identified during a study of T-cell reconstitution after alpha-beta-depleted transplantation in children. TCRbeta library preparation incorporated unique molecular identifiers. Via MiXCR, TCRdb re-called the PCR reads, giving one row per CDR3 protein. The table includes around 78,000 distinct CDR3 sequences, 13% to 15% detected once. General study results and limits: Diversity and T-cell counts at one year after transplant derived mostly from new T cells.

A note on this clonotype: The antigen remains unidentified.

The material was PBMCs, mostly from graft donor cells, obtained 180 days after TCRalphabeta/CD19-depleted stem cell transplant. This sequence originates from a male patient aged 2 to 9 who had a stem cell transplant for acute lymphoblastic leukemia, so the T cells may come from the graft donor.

CDR3 DNA sequence: TGTGCCTTCAGTTTTTGGGTTGAGTCTACACAGAACACCGGGGAGCTGTTTTTT. It translates to CAFSFWVESTQNTGELFF. The rearrangement uses TRBV3-1 and TRBJ2-2, with D hard to call. CDR1 and CDR2 (germline): LGHDT, YNNKEL (reference sequence). V lost 11 bases, J lost 1 base, and 26 bases lay in between. The CDR3 spans 18 residues.